This TCR beta chain was recorded in a study of graft-versus-host responses after intestinal transplantation. Study background: Multivisceral, liver-intestinal, or isolated intestinal transplants were performed in recipients. All recipients were given anti-thymocyte globulin induction, and tacrolimus and steroids were then administered for around three years.

Study-level results: Where graft-donor T cell macrochimerism was present, patients had high graft-versus-host to host-versus-graft clonal ratios in allografts. Circulating GvH clones peaking coincided with falling HvG clones soon after transplant.

Profiling relied on immunoSEQ multiplex PCR, and the TCRdb table lists in-frame clones only, not all of them. The table shows 100,000 to 130,000 clones, with roughly 87% occurring only once. On this clone itself: No antigen is known for it.

The length of the CDR3 is 18 residues. V lost 0 bases and J lost 2, with 16 bases in between. CDR1 is LNHNV and CDR2 is YYDKDF in the germline V gene (reference sequence). This specimen consisted of unstimulated CD4+ T cells sorted from spleen or lymph node cells, obtained before transplant. The chain combines TRBV15 with TRBJ1-4, with D possibly TRBD1 on 5 matching bases. The clonotype comes from a human donor who was the organ donor for an intestinal transplant. CDR3 sequence: CATSRDPAGSSTNEKLFF. The CDR3 region has the DNA TGTGCCACCAGCAGAGATCCGGCAGGGAGTTCGACTAATGAAAAACTGTTTTTT.